The T cell receptor (beta chain) under discussion was sequenced for a study of blood T cell repertoires in COVID-19. The overall study: The study drew acute and convalescent COVID-19 samples from the United States, Italy and Spain. T cells, B-cell-depleted T cells, or PBMCs supplied cDNA or gDNA.

CDR1 GTSNPN and CDR2 SVGIG come from the germline V gene (reference sequence). Trimming shortened V by 0 bases and J by 4 bases, and 12 bases separated the two germline ends. This CDR3 region has 15 residues. Measured with immunoSEQ multiplex PCR; TCRdb has only the in-frame clones, and not every one. The sample includes 200,000 to 250,000 clones, roughly four fifths seen only once; the top ten take 2% to 2.5%. The specimen sequenced was peripheral blood. The origin of this receptor is a woman aged 60-75 years with acute or convalescent COVID-19. The chain has TRBV30 and TRBJ2-2; D possibly corresponds to TRBD1 (6 bases). In nucleotides, the CDR3 is TGTGCCTGGAGTGTCCAGGGGAGAATCACCGGGGAGCTGTTTTTT. It specifies CAWSVQGRITGELFF.